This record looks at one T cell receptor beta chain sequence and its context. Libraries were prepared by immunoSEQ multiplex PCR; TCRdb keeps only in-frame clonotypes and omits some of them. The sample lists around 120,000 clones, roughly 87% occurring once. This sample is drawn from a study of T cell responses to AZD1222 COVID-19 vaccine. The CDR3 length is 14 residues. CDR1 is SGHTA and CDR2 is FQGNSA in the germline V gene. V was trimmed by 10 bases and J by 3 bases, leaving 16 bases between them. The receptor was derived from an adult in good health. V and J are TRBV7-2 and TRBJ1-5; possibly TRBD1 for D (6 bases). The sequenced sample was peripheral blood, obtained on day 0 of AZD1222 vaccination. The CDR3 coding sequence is TGTGCCACCTCCTTAATGGGGGCCAATCAGCCCCAGCATTTT. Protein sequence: CATSLMGANQPQHF.